The TCR beta chain under discussion was sequenced for a study of CD8 T cells in ankylosing spondylitis. Notes on the study in general: Within ankylosing spondylitis blood, a TCR beta motif made up of eight highly homologous variants appeared to be characteristic.

In germline, CDR1 is SGHRS, CDR2 YFSETQ. The CDR3 sequence is 16 residues long. V was pared by 0 bases and J by 0 bases, with 10 bases between. TCRdb re-called the 5' RACE reads with MiXCR, one entry per CDR3 protein. The data show around 770,000 distinct CDR3 sequences, with 12% seen just once and just over 0.5% held by the top ten. This clonotype was observed a handful of times. Its antigen is currently unknown. The sequencing input was blood, either unsorted or a sorted T cell fraction (not recorded which). The V and J genes are TRBV5-1 and TRBJ1-3, with D possibly TRBD1 on 5 matching bases. The TCR was taken from a male donor with ankylosing spondylitis. CDR3 bases: TGCGCCAGCAGCTTGGTGGCAGGGCACTCTGGAAACACCATATATTTT. Amino acid sequence: CASSLVAGHSGNTIYF. Full variable domain (rest looked up from reference TRBV5-1 and TRBJ1-3): KAGVTQTPRYLIKTRGQQVTLSCSPISGHRSVSWYQQTPGQGLQFLFEYFSETQRNKGNFPGRFSGRQFSNSRSEMNVSTLELGDSALYLCASSLVAGHSGNTIYFGEGSWLTVV.